The clone carrying this T cell receptor beta chain was counted a single time. Its specificity is unknown. The PCR contained 60 Vbeta and 13 Jbeta primers. Libraries were prepared by immunoSEQ multiplex PCR; TCRdb keeps only in-frame clonotypes and omits some of them. The table lists under 130,000 clones, about 68% of them singletons, with around 4% in the top ten. This record belongs to a study of cytomegalovirus exposure and HLA in healthy donors. Background on the study: Earlier, 150 million to 200 million T cells were analyzed, and approximately 110 million unique TCR beta sequences were found among them. Whole-study findings and limits: Later on, a genetic analysis was performed. It linked a missense variant in DCLRE1C with V- and J-gene trimming of TCR beta.

The donors were healthy bone marrow donors. Sequencing used PBMCs. The sequence was obtained from a man aged 30 to 39 in good health and CMV-seropositive.

The CDR3 sequence is CASSEVFRLTEQYF. The CDR3 nucleotides read TGTGCCAGCAGTGAAGTGTTCAGGTTAACCGAGCAGTACTTC. This rearrangement joins TRBV6-1 to TRBJ2-7; D is uncertain. The CDR3 loop spans 14 amino acids. Trimming took 1 base from V and 6 from J, leaving 13 bases between them. Germline lookup yields CDR1 MNHNS and CDR2 SASEGT.